The next 15 T cell receptor beta chains were all read from a single sample in a study of identical twins. TCRdb recomputed calls from the 5' RACE reads with MiXCR, one row per CDR3 protein. In the table there are roughly 240,000 distinct CDR3 sequences, 6% to 8% of which are singletons. This same sample was also taken into another study, of yellow fever vaccine responses in identical twins.

Sequencing was performed on CD8+ T cells sorted from blood. All receptors come from a woman aged 18-29 years in good health.

This clonotype was counted ten times or more. This chain joins TRBV5-1 and TRBJ1-1; a weak D match, TRBD1 (5 bases). Germline values: CDR1 SGHRS, CDR2 YFSETQ. The CDR3 is 14 amino acids. Trimming pared 4 bases from V and 3 bases from J, leaving 13 bases between. CDR3 DNA: TGCGCCAGCAGCGGGGGACTTTCCCACACTGAAGCTTTCTTT. Residues: CASSGGLSHTEAFF. Drawing the rest from reference TRBV5-1 and TRBJ1-1, the complete variable domain is KAGVTQTPRYLIKTRGQQVTLSCSPISGHRSVSWYQQTPGQGLQFLFEYFSETQRNKGNFPGRFSGRQFSNSRSEMNVSTLELGDSALYLCASSGGLSHTEAFFGQGTRLTVV.

Many counts were recorded for this clonotype. V usage is TRBV29-1 and J usage is TRBJ2-5, with D possibly TRBD2 on 6 matching bases. Germline V gene lookup returns CDR1 SQVTM and CDR2 ANQGSEA. This CDR3 contains 14 residues. Trimming stripped 6 bases from V and 5 bases from J, with 19 bases between. CDR3: CSVAEGQLRETQYF. CDR3 coding DNA: TGCAGCGTAGCGGAGGGGCAGTTACGGGAGACCCAGTACTTC.

This clonotype was recorded many times. The genes are TRBV4-1 and TRBJ2-1; D ambiguous. The V and J ends lost 4 bases and 7 bases respectively, with 14 bases between them. The CDR3 is 14 residues long. Germline lookup yields CDR1 MGHRA and CDR2 YSYEKL. CDR3 amino acids: CASSPSPHWNEQFF. The DNA of the CDR3 is TGCGCCAGCAGCCCGTCCCCGCATTGGAATGAGCAGTTCTTC.

This clonotype was seen ten or more times. V and J are TRBV11-2 and TRBJ1-1; no reliable D call. The V gene lost 11 bases and the J gene lost 2 bases, with 9 bases spanning the gap. The CDR3 is made up of 11 amino acids. Germline V gene lookup returns CDR1 SGHAT and CDR2 FQNNGV. CDR3 region: CACWGNTEAFF. The CDR3 DNA follows: TGTGCCTGTTGGGGAAACACTGAAGCTTTCTTT.

This clonotype was counted ten times or more. The rearrangement links TRBV10-3 to TRBJ2-1; D may be TRBD2 (5 bases). Trimming took off 0 bases at V and 2 bases at J, with 11 bases between the two ends. Germline V CDR1 and CDR2: ENHRY, SYGVKD. The CDR3 runs 16 residues. CDR3 bases: TGTGCCATCAGTGAGTCTAGCGTTCTCGCCTACAATGAGCAGTTCTTC. It is translated as CAISESSVLAYNEQFF.

This clonotype was seen many times. V usage is TRBV29-1 and J usage is TRBJ2-7; no definite D call. The germline gives CDR1 SQVTM, CDR2 ANQGSEA. The CDR3 is 12 amino acids. The V end lost 4 bases, the J end lost 1 base, and 8 bases lay between the germline ends. In nucleotides, the CDR3 is TGCAGCGTTGGGCGAGAATCCTACGAGCAGTACTTC. Amino acids: CSVGRESYEQYF.

This clonotype was counted at least ten times. This chain connects TRBV29-1 to TRBJ2-2; TRBD2 aligns across 7 bases. Germline V gene lookup returns CDR1 SQVTM and CDR2 ANQGSEA. The trim removed 6 bases at V and 3 bases at J, leaving 4 bases unmatched. This CDR3 region has 13 residues. This CDR3 reads CSVASGDTGELFF. The CDR3 DNA sequence: TGCAGCGTAGCTAGCGGAGACACCGGGGAGCTGTTTTTT.

This clonotype was recorded at least ten times. CDR3 protein: CASSFDSANQPQHF. In DNA, the CDR3 is TGTGCCAGCAGCTTTGACAGTGCCAATCAGCCCCAGCATTTT. V gene TRBV7-9 combines with J gene TRBJ1-5; D is perhaps TRBD1 (5 bases). The CDR3 runs 14 residues. Trimming removed 3 bases from V and 3 bases from J, with 9 bases in between. From germline, CDR1 is SEHNR and CDR2 FQNEAQ (reference sequence).

V gene TRBV5-1 combines with J gene TRBJ1-2; TRBD1 aligns across 8 bases. J was trimmed by 7 bases and V by 0 bases; bases with no gene match: 8. Germline V lookup: CDR1 SGHRS, CDR2 YFSETQ. The CDR3 consists of 15 residues. For the CDR3, the DNA is TGCGCCAGCAGCTTGGCCGGCAGGGGGCTCTTTGGCTACACCTTC. Protein sequence: CASSLAGRGLFGYTF.

This clonotype was detected a few times. The J gene is TRBJ2-7, the V gene TRBV3-1, with 9 bases that match TRBD1. CDR1 LGHDT and CDR2 YNNKEL come from the germline V gene (reference sequence). V lost 1 base and J lost 3; bases outside the gene matches: 25. The CDR3 length is 22 residues. In nucleotides, the CDR3 is TGTGCCAGCAGCCAAGGAATCGGGACGAGCTTGGGGACAGGGCGGTTAAACTACGAGCAGTACTTC. Translated: CASSQGIGTSLGTGRLNYEQYF.

This clonotype showed up many times. The chain is built from TRBV20-1 and TRBJ2-1; 9 nucleotides agree with TRBD2. CDR1 is DFQATT, CDR2 SNEGSKA, per germline (reference sequence). The ends lost 4 bases at V and 4 bases at J; junction bases unmatched: 8. The CDR3 loop spans 15 amino acids. CDR3 protein: CSATIAGEQYNEQFF. The CDR3 DNA sequence: TGCAGTGCTACCATAGCGGGAGAGCAGTACAATGAGCAGTTCTTC.

In this sample, this clonotype turned up many times. The genes are TRBV6-5 and TRBJ2-6; D not resolved. Germline loops: CDR1 MNHEY, CDR2 SVGAGI. Trimming cost V 2 bases and J 1 base, with 3 bases left between them. The CDR3 runs to 14 residues. CDR3: CASSYGSGANVLTF. CDR3 coding DNA: TGTGCCAGCAGTTACGGGTCTGGGGCCAACGTCCTGACTTTC.

This clonotype was observed at least ten times. The chain has TRBV6-5 and TRBJ2-1, with D maybe TRBD1 (6 bases). The CDR3 runs 15 residues. V was shortened by 2 bases and J by 8 bases, with 16 bases between the two germline ends. Germline lookup yields CDR1 MNHEY and CDR2 SVGAGI. The CDR3 loop reads CASSYRPGEIDEQFF. The DNA of the CDR3 is TGTGCCAGCAGTTACCGGCCAGGGGAGATTGATGAGCAGTTCTTC.

CDR3 sequence: CASSDSFSGELFF. CDR3 in DNA: TGTGCCAGCAGTGACTCTTTTTCCGGGGAGCTGTTTTTT. V usage is TRBV6-4 and J usage is TRBJ2-2; D gene uncertain. The CDR3 runs to 13 residues. Germline V gives CDR1 MRHNA, CDR2 SNTAGT. Trimming pared 0 bases from V and 6 bases from J, leaving 5 bases between.

The V call is TRBV7-9, the J call TRBJ2-1; either TRBD1 or TRBD2 may fit D (5 bases each). Germline V gene sequence: CDR1 SEHNR, CDR2 FQNEAQ (reference sequence). The CDR3 length is 15 residues. The ends were cut back, 4 bases at V and 6 bases at J, with 16 bases in the middle. CDR3 nucleotides: TGTGCCAGCAGCTCCCCAGTTGGGGGACGCAATGAGCAGTTCTTC. As protein: CASSSPVGGRNEQFF.